Below are 8 T cell receptor beta chains sequenced from a single sample in a study of T cells in Graves' hyperthyroidism and ophthalmopathy (dated by TCRdb to between 2018 and 2021). Library prep was done by multiplex PCR. TCRdb lists the instrument as Illumina HiSeq 2000. The TCR beta CDR3 regions were amplified from RNA transcripts. For the first round of RT-PCR on the TCR CDR3, the HTBI primer set was used together with the Qiagen OneStep RT-PCR kit. TCRdb reran the public reads through fastp at Q25 and MiXCR, keeping productive beta chains. Rows are combined by CDR3 protein, so each entry shows the most common genes and DNA. The sample table records some 490,000 distinct CDR3 sequences; 22% of these occur just once. Approximately 49% of the sample lies in the top ten. The specimen was blood. These receptors all come from a woman in her 70s with Graves' ophthalmopathy.

V gene TRBV20-1 combines with J gene TRBJ1-1; no reliable D call. Trimming cost V 6 bases and J 2 bases, with 13 bases left between them. Germline CDR1 is DFQATT and CDR2 is SNEGSKA (reference sequence). The CDR3 length is 13 residues. For the CDR3, the DNA is TGCAGTGCGATCCACGACACCAACACTGAAGCTTTCTTT. Its protein product is CSAIHDTNTEAFF.

This clonotype showed up just a few times. The chain has TRBV18 and TRBJ2-5; 7 bases line up with TRBD1. Germline V gene data show CDR1 as KGHSH and CDR2 as LQKENI. Unmatched junction bases numbered 10, after V lost 4 bases and J lost 2 bases. The CDR3 runs to 16 residues. The CDR3 region has the DNA TGTGCCAGCTCACAACGACAGGGTACTATACAAGAGACCCAGTACTTC. It encodes CASSQRQGTIQETQYF. Complete variable domain (other parts from reference TRBV18 and TRBJ2-5): NAGVMQNPRHLVRRRGQEARLRCSPMKGHSHVYWYRQLPEEGLKFMVYLQKENIIDESGMPKERFSAEFPKEGPSILRIQQVVRGDSAAYFCASSQRQGTIQETQYFGPGTRLLVL.

This clonotype was detected ten times or more. The chain combines TRBV12-3 or TRBV12-4 with TRBJ1-5, with D maybe TRBD1 (5 bases). CDR3 length: 13 residues. V lost 3 bases to trimming and J lost 6 bases, with 9 bases between them. The chain's CDR3 is CASSFGGSQPQHF. For the CDR3, the DNA is TGTGCCAGCAGTTTTGGGGGAAGTCAGCCCCAGCATTTT.

This clonotype has more than one count but fewer than ten. The rearrangement uses TRBV6-5 and TRBJ2-5; 10 nucleotides line up with TRBD1. J gave up 7 bases and V 0 bases, and 8 bases lay outside the gene matches. Germline lookup yields CDR1 MNHEY and CDR2 SVGAGI. The CDR3 totals 16 residues. The CDR3 loop reads CASSYSTGQGITTQYF. The CDR3 region has the DNA TGTGCCAGCAGTTACTCGACGGGACAGGGGATTACGACCCAGTACTTC.

The chain employs TRBV28 and TRBJ2-7; TRBD2 aligns across 12 bases. Germline CDR1 is MDHEN and CDR2 is SYDVKM. Trimming took 6 bases from V and 2 from J; bases not matched to a gene: 2. This CDR3 has 14 residues. As DNA, the CDR3 is TGTGCCAGCAGGTCTAGCGGGAGGGCCTACGAGCAGTACTTC. It is translated as CASRSSGRAYEQYF.

The chain uses TRBV3-1 and TRBJ1-6, with unresolved D. The CDR3 runs 14 residues. Germline V lookup: CDR1 LGHDT, CDR2 YNNKEL (reference sequence). With 4 bases removed from V and 10 bases from J, the gap between germline ends came to 14 bases. As DNA, the CDR3 is TGTGCCAGCAGCCCCCTCCTGGAGGAATCACCCCTCCACTTT. It translates to CASSPLLEESPLHF.

The chain links TRBV18 to TRBJ1-2; the D gene is possibly TRBD1 (5 bases). The CDR3 runs to 12 residues. The germline V gene has CDR1 KGHSH and CDR2 LQKENI. V shed 6 bases and J shed 8 bases, with 13 bases lying between them. The CDR3 sequence is CASSRLRDGYTF. CDR3 bases: TGTGCCAGCTCTAGACTCAGGGACGGCTACACCTTC.

This clonotype showed up many times. This chain connects TRBV28 to TRBJ1-5; 9 nucleotides agree with TRBD1. The CDR3 contains 18 residues. Trimming cost V 5 bases and J 2 bases; bases outside gene matches: 13. Germline CDR1 MDHEN, CDR2 SYDVKM. The CDR3 DNA follows: TGTGCCAGCAGTCCTGAACAGGGGGCCCACCGGGGCAATCAGCCCCAGCATTTT. This codes for CASSPEQGAHRGNQPQHF.